The 27 T cell receptor beta chains below all came from one sample that was sequenced in a study of blood T cells in healthy people across ages. Together with a sample-barcoded 5' primer, a J-beta primer mix was included in a second PCR lasting roughly 6 to 12 cycles. TCRdb redid the calling of the 5' RACE reads with MiXCR, one entry per CDR3 protein. The sample yields about 2 million distinct CDR3 sequences, around half seen once. Source material: blood. The receptors stem from a woman aged 40 to 50 in good health.

The table lists this clonotype with a few counts. The V gene is TRBV6-1, the J gene TRBJ2-1, with 7 bases identical to TRBD2. The J segment lost 2 bases and the V segment lost 9 bases, leaving 7 bases of the junction unmatched. Germline CDR1 MNHNS, CDR2 SASEGT. CDR3 length: 14 residues. CDR3 loop: CASRGRGAYNEQFF. The CDR3 bases are TGTGCCAGTAGGGGACGGGGGGCCTACAATGAGCAGTTCTTC.

This chain links TRBV29-1 with TRBJ2-1; D gene uncertain. Germline V CDR1 and CDR2: SQVTM, ANQGSEA. The CDR3 covers 12 residues. V was cut by 3 bases and J by 4 bases, with 7 bases left in between. The CDR3: CSVDSVYNEQFF. CDR3 DNA: TGCAGCGTTGACTCTGTATACAATGAGCAGTTCTTC.

The chain employs TRBV20-1 and TRBJ1-2; 9 bases match TRBD1. The J segment lost 3 bases and the V segment lost 4 bases, leaving 6 bases of the junction unmatched. The CDR3 extends over 14 amino acids. The germline V gene encodes CDR1 DFQATT and CDR2 SNEGSKA (reference sequence). CDR3 region: CSANHRGHDYGYTF. In DNA form, the CDR3 reads TGCAGTGCTAACCACAGGGGGCACGACTATGGCTACACCTTC.

This chain connects TRBV3-1 to TRBJ1-6; D remains ambiguous. The CDR3 covers 16 residues. V was shortened by 4 bases and J by 12 bases, with 22 bases between the two germline ends. Germline values: CDR1 LGHDT, CDR2 YNNKEL (reference sequence). The CDR3 sequence: CASSPVGRRSHLPLHF. The CDR3 DNA reads TGTGCCAGCAGCCCAGTGGGAAGAAGGAGTCATTTACCCCTCCACTTT.

The chain is built from TRBV13 and TRBJ2-1; no clear D. The germline V gene has CDR1 PRHDT and CDR2 FYEKMQ (reference sequence). The CDR3 is 12 amino acids. V shed 5 bases and J shed 4 bases, with 6 bases lying between them. The chain's CDR3 is CASSTQYNEQFF. CDR3 bases: TGTGCCAGCAGCACCCAGTACAATGAGCAGTTCTTC.

The V call is TRBV4-1, the J call TRBJ2-5; the D is unclear. V was cut by 6 bases and J by 3 bases, with 17 bases left in between. CDR3 length: 15 amino acids. Germline CDR1 reads MGHRA; CDR2 reads YSYEKL. CDR3 sequence reads: CASSLRDKHEETQYF. The CDR3, as DNA: TGCGCCAGCAGTCTACGTGACAAACACGAAGAGACCCAGTACTTC.

The chain employs TRBV12-3 or TRBV12-4 and TRBJ2-5, with TRBD2 as a possible D gene (7 bases). Trimming cost V 0 bases and J 2 bases, with 13 bases left between them. This CDR3 region has 16 residues. The CDR3 protein is CASSLAGGQGQETQYF. CDR3 in DNA: TGTGCCAGCAGTTTAGCGGGAGGGCAGGGGCAAGAGACCCAGTACTTC.

A few counts support this clonotype. The chain carries TRBV12-3 or TRBV12-4 and TRBJ1-5; TRBD1 matches at 8 bases. V lost 5 bases and J lost 6; bases outside the gene matches: 9. This CDR3 contains 15 residues. CDR3 protein: CASSLTGGEGQPQHF. The CDR3 DNA reads as TGTGCCAGCAGTCTTACAGGGGGAGAAGGTCAGCCCCAGCATTTT.

A remark on this clonotype: The germline gene is not matched at one end of the junction; a read error may be the cause. The chain uses TRBV3-1 and TRBJ2-7; no clear D. The CDR3 contains 14 residues. In germline, CDR1 is LGHDT, CDR2 YNNKEL (reference sequence). The CDR3 bases are TGTGCCAGTAGCCAAGAGTTTTGGGTAGGCGAGCAGTACTTC. It codes for CASSQEFWVGEQYF.

The chain links TRBV11-2 to TRBJ2-5; D gene unclear. The CDR3 has 15 amino acids. Germline loops: CDR1 SGHAT, CDR2 FQNNGV. The V and J ends lost 4 bases and 5 bases respectively, with 17 bases between them. CDR3: CASSSIDNRAETQYF. The DNA of the CDR3 is TGTGCCAGCAGCTCTATCGATAATAGGGCTGAGACCCAGTACTTC.

V and J are TRBV28 and TRBJ2-1; possibly TRBD2 for D (6 bases). Between the trimmed V and J ends, which lost 4 bases and 4 bases, there was a span of 20 bases. The CDR3 covers 17 residues. The V gene's germline CDR1 is MDHEN and CDR2 SYDVKM. CDR3 region: CASSSLGGAGPYNEQFF. The CDR3 bases are TGTGCCAGCAGTTCACTCGGAGGGGCGGGACCATACAATGAGCAGTTCTTC.

The chain links TRBV6-5 to TRBJ2-3; 10 bases fit TRBD2. The CDR3 is made up of 19 amino acids. The trim removed 0 bases at V and 0 bases at J, leaving 9 bases unmatched. CDR1 and CDR2 from the germline V gene are MNHEY and SVGAGI. The CDR3 DNA sequence: TGTGCCAGCAGTTACTCAAGCGGGGGGGCCGGTATAAGCACAGATACGCAGTATTTT. Translation: CASSYSSGGAGISTDTQYF.

The chain joins TRBV6-1 to TRBJ2-3, with 9 bases matching TRBD2. This CDR3 has 18 amino acids. Germline assignment: CDR1 MNHNS and CDR2 SASEGT. V shed 6 bases and J 11 bases; nucleotides not matched to a gene: 24. Here the CDR3 reads CASSLIAGAADVRGGQYF. CDR3 in DNA: TGTGCCAGCAGCCTGATAGCGGGGGCCGCAGACGTCAGAGGCGGGCAGTATTTT.

This clonotype was picked up a small number of times. J is TRBJ2-2 and V is TRBV6-2 or TRBV6-3; tentatively, D is TRBD1 (8 bases). Trimming stripped 5 bases from V and 6 bases from J, with 19 bases between. This CDR3 comprises 16 residues. Germline CDR1 is MNHEY and CDR2 is SVGEGT. The CDR3 sequence: CASSTPTGEGAGELFF. The CDR3 DNA follows: TGTGCCAGCAGTACGCCGACAGGGGAGGGAGCCGGGGAGCTGTTTTTT.

The J gene is TRBJ2-5, the V gene TRBV20-1; a possible D gene is TRBD2 (7 bases). The CDR3 is made up of 13 amino acids. CDR1 DFQATT and CDR2 SNEGSKA come from the germline V gene (reference sequence). The V end was cut by 4 bases, the J end by 5 bases, with 14 bases between. The CDR3 DNA follows: TGCAGTGCTAAGCGGGGAGGGGGGGAGACCCAGTACTTC. Encoded protein: CSAKRGGGETQYF.

The chain is built from TRBV5-6 and TRBJ2-1, with TRBD1 matching over 11 bases. The assigned J gene may be wrong: the sequence end matches TRBJ2-7 better. The CDR3 has 14 residues. Per the germline V gene, CDR1 is SGHDT and CDR2 is YYEEEE. The CDR3 DNA reads TGTGCCAGCAGCGGACAGGGGGCGCGCAATGAGCAGTACTTC. Amino acid sequence: CASSGQGARNEQYF.

The chain links TRBV6-1 to TRBJ1-2; 7 nucleotides match TRBD1. The CDR3 is 14 residues long. The germline V gene has CDR1 MNHNS and CDR2 SASEGT. After removal of 2 bases from V and 5 bases from J, the junction contained 5 bases not matched to a gene. The CDR3 coding sequence is TGTGCCAGCAGTGAACGGGACAGAAGTTATGGCTACACCTTC. This sequence encodes CASSERDRSYGYTF.

The chain joins TRBV12-3 or TRBV12-4 to TRBJ2-1; D possibly corresponds to TRBD2 (5 bases). Trimming pared 6 bases from V and 9 bases from J, leaving 15 bases between. The CDR3 is made up of 13 amino acids. The CDR3 region has the DNA TGTGCCAGCAGGGGAGACCGCTCCGGTGAGCAGTTCTTC. Translated: CASRGDRSGEQFF.

The chain joins TRBV5-1 to TRBJ2-7; 7 bases match TRBD1. CDR3 length: 14 residues. With V trimmed by 4 bases and J by 2 bases, 6 bases remained unmatched. Germline lookup yields CDR1 SGHRS and CDR2 YFSETQ. The CDR3 protein is CASSPAQGPYEQYF. DNA of the CDR3: TGCGCCAGCAGCCCGGCACAGGGGCCCTACGAGCAGTACTTC.

This clonotype has just a few counts. This chain uses TRBV7-9 with TRBJ2-1; the D call may be TRBD1 or TRBD2 (6 bases each). The germline V and J ends were trimmed by 4 bases and 6 bases, with 16 bases remaining between them. Germline CDR1 reads SEHNR; CDR2 reads FQNEAQ (reference sequence). The CDR3 totals 15 residues. The CDR3 nucleotides are TGTGCCAGCAGCTCAGGGAGGACAGTCGTCAATGAGCAGTTCTTC. This gives the protein CASSSGRTVVNEQFF.

This rearrangement joins TRBV6-6 to TRBJ2-5; 13 positions agree with TRBD2. V shed 7 bases and J 4 bases; nucleotides not matched to a gene: 9. Germline V CDR1 and CDR2: MNHNY, SVGAGI (reference sequence). The CDR3 length is 16 residues. CDR3 in amino acids: CASKPTSGGAVETQYF. The CDR3 DNA follows: TGTGCCAGCAAACCTACTAGCGGGGGGGCCGTAGAGACCCAGTACTTC.

The chain joins TRBV20-1 to TRBJ2-1; the D gene is possibly TRBD1 (6 bases). V was cut by 4 bases and J by 3 bases, with 10 bases left in between. CDR3 size: 13 residues. Germline CDR1 reads DFQATT; CDR2 reads SNEGSKA (reference sequence). CDR3 nucleotides: TGCAGTGCTACGAGACAGGACTACAATGAGCAGTTCTTC. This codes for CSATRQDYNEQFF.

The chain carries TRBV20-1 and TRBJ2-7, with D possibly matching TRBD1 (6 bases). CDR3 length: 15 amino acids. V lost 0 bases and J 1 base, leaving 13 bases between the germline ends. CDR1 DFQATT and CDR2 SNEGSKA come from the germline V gene (reference sequence). The CDR3 loop is CSARDQTGTSYEQYF. CDR3 bases: TGCAGTGCTAGAGATCAGACAGGAACGTCCTACGAGCAGTACTTC.

The chain employs TRBV9 and TRBJ2-3, with D possibly matching TRBD1 (5 bases). There are 16 residues in the CDR3. V was cut by 3 bases and J by 6 bases, with 20 bases left in between. CDR1 and CDR2 (germline): SGDLS, YYNGEE. The CDR3 spells CASSDGQGQRLDTQYF. The CDR3 region has the DNA TGTGCCAGCAGCGACGGACAAGGTCAACGTTTGGATACGCAGTATTTT.

This clonotype was observed a few times. This sequence joins TRBV4-3 and TRBJ2-5; D uncertain. This CDR3 spans 15 amino acids. CDR1 is LGHNA, CDR2 YSLEER, per germline. V was clipped by 1 base and J by 0 bases, with 9 bases between them. CDR3 region: CASSQGYSNQETQYF. CDR3 coding DNA: TGCGCCAGCAGCCAAGGTTACTCAAACCAAGAGACCCAGTACTTC.

Here the CDR3 DNA reads TGTGCCAGCAGGGCAGCGATGAACACTGAAGCTTTCTTT. It translates to CASRAAMNTEAFF. The gene calls are TRBV4-2 and TRBJ1-1, with D unresolved. The CDR3 has 13 amino acids. CDR1 LGHNA and CDR2 YNFKEQ come from the germline V gene. V shed 6 bases and J shed 0 bases, with 8 bases lying between them.

A single count supports this clonotype. The chain recombines TRBV7-2 with TRBJ1-2; possibly TRBD1 for D (6 bases). The ends were cut back, 5 bases at V and 8 bases at J, with 18 bases in the middle. The CDR3 length is 14 residues. The V gene's germline CDR1 is SGHTA and CDR2 FQGNSA. CDR3 DNA: TGTGCCAGCAGCCCGTACAACCGACAGGACGGCTACACCTTC. The encoded protein is CASSPYNRQDGYTF.